This T cell receptor (beta chain) was identified during a study of cytomegalovirus exposure and HLA in healthy donors. This CDR3 comprises 15 residues. Germline CDR1 and CDR2: MDHEN and SYDVKM. The germline V and J ends were trimmed by 5 bases and 2 bases, with 13 bases remaining between them. 13 Jbeta primers and 60 Vbeta primers were used for the PCR. In the original workflow: Later analysis identified some 80 million unique TCR beta chains, some 10 million shared. Sequencing used immunoSEQ multiplex PCR; TCRdb keeps in-frame clones, though not all of them. V and J calls and clone size follow that table, whereas D and trimming were derived from the DNA. The table includes about 120,000 clones, 15% detected once.

The receptor was derived from a woman aged 18-29 years in good health and CMV-seronegative. The sequenced sample was PBMCs. The rearrangement uses TRBV28 and TRBJ1-5; no reliable D call. The CDR3 reads CASSLEQTGNQPQHF. CDR3 nucleotides: TGTGCCAGCAGTCTCGAGCAAACGGGCAATCAGCCCCAGCATTTT.